This TCR beta chain is drawn from a study of blood T cell repertoires in COVID-19. For the study at large: Nucleic acid was either cDNA or gDNA, and it came from T cells, B-cell-depleted T cells, or PBMCs.

Repertoires were generated with immunoSEQ multiplex PCR, while TCRdb's copy carries only in-frame clones and drops some. The sample has about 130,000 clones, approximately 80% seen once; the top ten hold 3.8%. V shed 4 bases and J shed 4 bases, with 14 bases lying between them. Germline CDR1 SGHDN, CDR2 FVKESK. This CDR3 has 14 residues. V usage is TRBV14 and J usage is TRBJ2-7; no definite D call. The clonotype comes from a woman aged 45-65 years with acute or convalescent COVID-19. Sequencing input: peripheral blood. The CDR3 loop reads CASSPLLSIYEQYF. DNA for the CDR3: TGTGCCAGCAGCCCCCTCTTGAGCATATACGAGCAGTACTTC.